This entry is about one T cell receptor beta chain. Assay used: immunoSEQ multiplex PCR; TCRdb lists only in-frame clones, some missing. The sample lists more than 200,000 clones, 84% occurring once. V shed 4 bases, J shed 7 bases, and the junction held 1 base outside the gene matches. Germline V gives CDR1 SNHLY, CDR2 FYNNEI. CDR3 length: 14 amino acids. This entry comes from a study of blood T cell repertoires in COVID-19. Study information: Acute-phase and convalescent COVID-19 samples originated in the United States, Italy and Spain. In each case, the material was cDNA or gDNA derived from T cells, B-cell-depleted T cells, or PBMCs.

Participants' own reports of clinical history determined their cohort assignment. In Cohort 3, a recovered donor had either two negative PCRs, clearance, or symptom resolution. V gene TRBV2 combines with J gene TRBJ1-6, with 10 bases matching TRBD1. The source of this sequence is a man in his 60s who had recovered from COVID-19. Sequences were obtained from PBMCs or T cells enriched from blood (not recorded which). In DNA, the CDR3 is TGTGCCAGCAGTGGACAGGGGGCGAATTCACCCCTCCACTTT. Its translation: CASSGQGANSPLHF. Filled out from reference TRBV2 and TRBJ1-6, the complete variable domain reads EPEVTQTPSHQVTQMGQEVILRCVPISNHLYFYWYRQILGQKVEFLVSFYNNEISEKSEIFDDQFSVERPDGSNFTLKIRSTKLEDSAMYFCASSGQGANSPLHFGNGTRLTVT.